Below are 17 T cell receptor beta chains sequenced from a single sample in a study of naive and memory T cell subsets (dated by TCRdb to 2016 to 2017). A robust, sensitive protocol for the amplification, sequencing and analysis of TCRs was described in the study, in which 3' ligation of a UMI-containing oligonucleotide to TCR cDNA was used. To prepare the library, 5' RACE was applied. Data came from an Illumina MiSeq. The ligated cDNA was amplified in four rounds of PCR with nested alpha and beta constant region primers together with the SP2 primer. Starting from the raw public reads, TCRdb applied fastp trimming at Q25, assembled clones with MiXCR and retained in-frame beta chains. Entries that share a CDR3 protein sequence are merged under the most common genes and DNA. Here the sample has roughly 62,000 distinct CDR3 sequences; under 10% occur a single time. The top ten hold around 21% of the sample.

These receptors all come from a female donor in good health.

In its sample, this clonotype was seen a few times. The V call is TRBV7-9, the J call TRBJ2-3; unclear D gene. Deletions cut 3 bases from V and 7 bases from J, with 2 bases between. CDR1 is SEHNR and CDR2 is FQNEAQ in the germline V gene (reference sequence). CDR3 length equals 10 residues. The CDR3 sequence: CASSLNTQYF. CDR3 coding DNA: TGTGCCAGCAGCTTGAATACGCAGTATTTT. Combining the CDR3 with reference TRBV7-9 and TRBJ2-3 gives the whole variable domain DTGVSQNPRHKITKRGQNVTFRCDPISEHNRLYWYRQTLGQGPEFLTYFQNEAQLEKSRLLSDRFSAERPKGSFSTLEIQRTEQGDSAMYLCASSLNTQYFGPGTRLTVL.

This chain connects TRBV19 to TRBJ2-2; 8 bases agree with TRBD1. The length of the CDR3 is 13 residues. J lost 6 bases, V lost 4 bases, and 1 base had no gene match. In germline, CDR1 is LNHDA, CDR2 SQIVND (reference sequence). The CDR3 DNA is TGTGCCAGTAGTACGGACAGGGCCGGGGAGCTGTTTTTT. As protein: CASSTDRAGELFF.

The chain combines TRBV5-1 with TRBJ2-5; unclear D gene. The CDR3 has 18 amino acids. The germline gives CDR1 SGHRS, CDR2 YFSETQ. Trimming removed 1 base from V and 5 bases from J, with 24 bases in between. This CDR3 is CASSLFSVSQMQMETQYF. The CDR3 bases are TGCGCCAGCAGCTTGTTTAGTGTCTCCCAGATGCAAATGGAGACCCAGTACTTC.

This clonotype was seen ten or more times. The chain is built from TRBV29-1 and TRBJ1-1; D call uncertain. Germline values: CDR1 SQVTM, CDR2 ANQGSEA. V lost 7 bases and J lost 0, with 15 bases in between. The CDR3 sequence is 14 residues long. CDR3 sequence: CSALRTEMNTEAFF. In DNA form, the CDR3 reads TGCAGCGCCCTGAGGACGGAAATGAACACTGAAGCTTTCTTT.

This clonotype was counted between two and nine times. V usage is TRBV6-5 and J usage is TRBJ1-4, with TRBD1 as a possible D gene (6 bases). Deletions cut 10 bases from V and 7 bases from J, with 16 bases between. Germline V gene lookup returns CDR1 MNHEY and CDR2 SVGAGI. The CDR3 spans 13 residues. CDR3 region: CATRGLGSEKLFF. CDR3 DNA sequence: TGTGCCACCAGGGGACTTGGGAGTGAAAAACTGTTTTTT.

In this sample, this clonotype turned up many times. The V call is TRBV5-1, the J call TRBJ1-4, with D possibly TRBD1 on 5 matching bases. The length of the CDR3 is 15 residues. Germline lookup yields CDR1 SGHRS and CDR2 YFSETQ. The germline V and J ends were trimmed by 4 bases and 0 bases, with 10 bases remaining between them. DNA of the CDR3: TGCGCCAGCAGCACCTCGGGGGCAACTAATGAAAAACTGTTTTTT. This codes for CASSTSGATNEKLFF.

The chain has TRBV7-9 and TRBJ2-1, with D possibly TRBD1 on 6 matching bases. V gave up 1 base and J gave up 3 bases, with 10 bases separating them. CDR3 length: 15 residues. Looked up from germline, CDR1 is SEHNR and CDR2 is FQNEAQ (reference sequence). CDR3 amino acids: CASSLGTANYNEQFF. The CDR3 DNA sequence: TGTGCCAGCAGCTTAGGGACAGCTAACTACAATGAGCAGTTCTTC.

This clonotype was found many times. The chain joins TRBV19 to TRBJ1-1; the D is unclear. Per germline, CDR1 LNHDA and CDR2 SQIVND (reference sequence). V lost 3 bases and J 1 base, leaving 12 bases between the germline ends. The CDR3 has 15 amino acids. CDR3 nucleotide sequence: TGTGCCAGTAGTATCTCTGGGGATGGGAACACTGAAGCTTTCTTT. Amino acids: CASSISGDGNTEAFF.

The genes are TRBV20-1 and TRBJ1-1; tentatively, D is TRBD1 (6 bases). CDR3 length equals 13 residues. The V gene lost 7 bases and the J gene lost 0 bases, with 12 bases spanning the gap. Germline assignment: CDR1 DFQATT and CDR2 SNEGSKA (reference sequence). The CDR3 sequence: CSGGGQLNTEAFF. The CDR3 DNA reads TGCAGTGGGGGCGGACAGCTGAACACTGAAGCTTTCTTT.

The CDR3 protein is CASSPTGDEQYF. DNA of the CDR3: TGTGCCAGCAGCCCGACAGGGGACGAGCAGTACTTC. The chain combines TRBV11-2 with TRBJ2-7, with 8 bases identical to TRBD1. Trimming took 5 bases from V and 5 from J; bases not matched to a gene: 2. From germline, CDR1 is SGHAT and CDR2 FQNNGV. The CDR3 totals 12 residues.

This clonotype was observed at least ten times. The chain's CDR3 is CASSLAVQGGKLFF. CDR3 nucleotide sequence: TGTGCCAGCAGCTTAGCGGTACAGGGAGGAAAACTGTTTTTT. V is TRBV7-9 and J is TRBJ1-4, with D possibly matching TRBD1 (6 bases). The CDR3 covers 14 residues. Germline V CDR1 and CDR2: SEHNR, FQNEAQ (reference sequence). V was shortened by 0 bases and J by 10 bases, with 12 bases between the two germline ends.

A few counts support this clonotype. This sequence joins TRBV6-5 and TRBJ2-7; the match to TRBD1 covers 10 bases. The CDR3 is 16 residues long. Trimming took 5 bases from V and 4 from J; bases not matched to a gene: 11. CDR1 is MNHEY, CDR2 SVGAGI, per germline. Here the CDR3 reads CASSRTGQGLGYEQYF. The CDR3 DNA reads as TGTGCCAGCAGTCGGACGGGACAGGGGTTGGGTTACGAGCAGTACTTC.

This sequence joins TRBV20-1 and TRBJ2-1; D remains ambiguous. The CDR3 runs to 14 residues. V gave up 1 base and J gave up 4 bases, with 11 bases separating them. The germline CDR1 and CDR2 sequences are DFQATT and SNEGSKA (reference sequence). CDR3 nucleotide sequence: TGCAGTGCTAGAGGGTGGGCGGAATACAATGAGCAGTTCTTC. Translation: CSARGWAEYNEQFF.

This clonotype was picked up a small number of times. The CDR3 DNA reads as TGTGCCAGCAGTTCGGGGACTGAGCAGTTCTTC. Its protein is CASSSGTEQFF. The chain carries TRBV27 and TRBJ2-1; D assignment may be TRBD1 or TRBD2 (5 bases each). CDR3 length: 11 residues. CDR1 and CDR2 from the germline V gene are MNHEY and SMNVEV (reference sequence). V was clipped by 4 bases and J by 9 bases, with 7 bases between them.

This CDR3 reads CAISTGPRSYNEQFF. CDR3 nucleotide sequence: TGTGCCATCAGTACAGGTCCTCGTTCCTACAATGAGCAGTTCTTC. The chain links TRBV10-3 to TRBJ2-1, with a weak D call TRBD1 (5 bases). There are 15 residues in the CDR3. The germline gives CDR1 ENHRY, CDR2 SYGVKD. V lost 5 bases, J lost 1 base, and 12 bases lay in between.

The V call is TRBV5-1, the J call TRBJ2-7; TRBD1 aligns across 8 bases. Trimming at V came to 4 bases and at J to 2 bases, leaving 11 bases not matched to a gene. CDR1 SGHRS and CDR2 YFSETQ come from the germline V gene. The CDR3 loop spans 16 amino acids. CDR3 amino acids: CASSTELGQGPYEQYF. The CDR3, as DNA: TGCGCCAGCAGCACCGAACTCGGACAGGGTCCCTACGAGCAGTACTTC.

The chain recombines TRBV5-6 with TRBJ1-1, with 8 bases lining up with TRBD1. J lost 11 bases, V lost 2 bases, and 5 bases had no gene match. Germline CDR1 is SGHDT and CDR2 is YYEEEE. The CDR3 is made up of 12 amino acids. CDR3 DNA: TGTGCCAGCAGCTTTGACAGGGGTGGTGCTTTCTTT. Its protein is CASSFDRGGAFF.